This passage covers 21 T cell receptor beta chains from one sample sequenced in a study of blood T cells in healthy people across ages. PCR was performed a second time for roughly 7 to 11 cycles using a sample-barcoded 5' primer and a J-beta primer mix. TCRdb itself ran the 5' RACE reads through MiXCR, one entry per CDR3 protein. The sample yields about a million distinct CDR3 sequences, about 53% seen once. The sequencing input was blood. The receptors shown here come from a woman aged 55-69 years in good health.

The V and J genes are TRBV6-1 and TRBJ2-3; 8 positions agree with TRBD1. The CDR3 has 14 residues. Germline CDR1 reads MNHNS; CDR2 reads SASEGT. Trimming removed 4 bases from V and 1 base from J; junction bases left unmatched: 1. The chain's CDR3 is CASSGRGRTDTQYF. The CDR3 DNA sequence: TGTGCCAGCAGTGGCAGGGGGCGCACAGATACGCAGTATTTT.

V gene TRBV28 combines with J gene TRBJ2-1, with unresolved D. CDR1 is MDHEN and CDR2 is SYDVKM in the germline V gene. This CDR3 is built from 14 residues. Trimming took 5 bases from V and 9 from J, leaving 17 bases between them. CDR3 protein: CASSPSTHTTEQFF. The CDR3 DNA reads TGTGCCAGCAGTCCGTCGACTCATACAACTGAGCAGTTCTTC.

This clonotype is a singleton in its sample. This chain connects TRBV6-2 or TRBV6-3 to TRBJ1-5; possibly TRBD1 for D (5 bases). Germline CDR1 MNHEY, CDR2 SVGEGT. Trimming removed 11 bases at V and 7 bases at J, with 18 bases between. The CDR3 sequence is 13 residues long. This chain's CDR3 is CAARQGPWQPQHF. In DNA, the CDR3 is TGTGCCGCGCGCCAGGGCCCCTGGCAGCCCCAGCATTTT.

This clonotype was seen only once. For the CDR3, the DNA is TGCAGTGCTCACCGGGACAGGGGGCTTCTGGATACGCAGTATTTT. This translates into CSAHRDRGLLDTQYF. The V call is TRBV20-1, the J call TRBJ2-3, with TRBD1 identical over 12 bases. Germline assignment: CDR1 DFQATT and CDR2 SNEGSKA (reference sequence). J lost 6 bases, V lost 5 bases, and 9 bases had no gene match. This CDR3 contains 15 residues.

Remarks on this clonotype: One base away lies a much larger clone, so this may be a sequencing read error. The chain links TRBV28 to TRBJ2-5; the D call may be TRBD1 or TRBD2 (5 bases each). This CDR3 is built from 14 residues. From germline, CDR1 is MDHEN and CDR2 SYDVKM. The CDR3 is CAGRKQKGGGTQYF. CDR3 nucleotide sequence: TGTGCCGGCAGGAAACAGAAGGGTGGGGGGACCCAGTACTTC.

The rearrangement uses TRBV20-1 and TRBJ2-1; D unclear. Germline CDR1 is DFQATT and CDR2 is SNEGSKA (reference sequence). Trimming took off 4 bases at V and 3 bases at J, with 10 bases between the two ends. This CDR3 is built from 13 residues. In DNA, the CDR3 is TGCAGTGCTAATACTCCAAACTACAATGAGCAGTTCTTC. Residues: CSANTPNYNEQFF.

Remarks on this clonotype: One base away lies a much larger clone, so this may be a sequencing read error. This chain uses TRBV28 with TRBJ2-7; D gene ambiguous. The germline V gene has CDR1 MDHEN and CDR2 SYDVKM. The V end lost 9 bases, the J end lost 7 bases, and 22 bases lay between the germline ends. The CDR3 totals 14 residues. CDR3 DNA: TGTGCCAGTAAGGCTATGGAGTCCTACAATGAGCAGTACTTC. It codes for CASKAMESYNEQYF. Looking up the rest from reference TRBV28 and TRBJ2-7 gives the full variable domain: DVKVTQSSRYLVKRTGEKVFLECVQDMDHENMFWYRQDPGLGLRLIYFSYDVKMKEKGDIPEGYSVSREKKERFSLILESASTNQTSMYLCASKAMESYNEQYFGPGTRLTVT.

The genes are TRBV20-1 and TRBJ1-5; 7 bases line up with TRBD1. CDR1 is DFQATT, CDR2 SNEGSKA, per germline (reference sequence). The CDR3 runs 14 residues. V was clipped by 6 bases and J by 6 bases; unmatched bases: 11. The CDR3 sequence: CSATSGGGPQPQHF. The CDR3 region has the DNA TGCAGTGCCACTTCCGGAGGGGGCCCTCAGCCCCAGCATTTT.

The table lists this clonotype with a few counts. The chain joins TRBV4-1 to TRBJ2-7; 13 bases agree with TRBD2. V shed 5 bases, J shed 0 bases, and the junction held 4 bases outside the gene matches. Germline V gene sequence: CDR1 MGHRA, CDR2 YSYEKL. This CDR3 region has 16 residues. CDR3 sequence reads: CASSEGLAGFSYEQYF. The CDR3 DNA follows: TGCGCCAGCAGCGAGGGACTAGCGGGGTTCTCCTACGAGCAGTACTTC.

This rearrangement joins TRBV7-9 to TRBJ2-1, with a weak D call TRBD2 (5 bases). The CDR3 sequence is 14 residues long. The germline V and J ends were trimmed by 8 bases and 7 bases, with 18 bases remaining between them. The germline gives CDR1 SEHNR, CDR2 FQNEAQ (reference sequence). The CDR3 here is CASLDSSTRNEQFF. The CDR3 DNA is TGTGCCAGCCTAGACTCATCAACTAGAAATGAGCAGTTCTTC.

The gene calls are TRBV6-5 and TRBJ1-1; possible D gene TRBD1, 6 bases. Germline CDR1 is MNHEY and CDR2 is SVGAGI. Trimming pared 0 bases from V and 5 bases from J, leaving 10 bases between. The CDR3 totals 14 residues. This chain's CDR3 is CASSYSPGQTEAFF. The CDR3 DNA sequence: TGTGCCAGCAGTTACTCACCGGGACAAACTGAAGCTTTCTTT.

The V call is TRBV15, the J call TRBJ2-1; D not certain. Trimming stripped 5 bases from V and 0 bases from J, with 8 bases between. The CDR3 sequence is 14 residues long. Per germline, CDR1 LNHNV and CDR2 YYDKDF (reference sequence). CDR3 nucleotide sequence: TGTGCCACCAGCCAAAGAATCTCCTACAATGAGCAGTTCTTC. The encoded protein is CATSQRISYNEQFF.

The CDR3 is CSASLGTGRGYEQYF. The CDR3 coding sequence is TGCAGTGCTAGTTTGGGGACAGGGAGGGGCTACGAGCAGTACTTC. This chain connects TRBV20-1 to TRBJ2-1, with 9 bases lining up with TRBD1. The J call may be in error: the DNA end matches TRBJ2-7 better. Germline V gene data show CDR1 as DFQATT and CDR2 as SNEGSKA (reference sequence). The CDR3 contains 15 residues.

The genes are TRBV5-1 and TRBJ2-3, with D perhaps being TRBD1 or TRBD2 (5 bases each). V shed 2 bases and J shed 8 bases, with 15 bases lying between them. This CDR3 is 14 amino acids long. CDR1 is SGHRS and CDR2 is YFSETQ in the germline V gene. CDR3 in amino acids: CASSFTPGRATQYF. The CDR3 DNA reads TGCGCCAGCAGCTTTACTCCGGGACGGGCTACGCAGTATTTT.

This clonotype has a handful of counts. The chain recombines TRBV20-1 with TRBJ1-4; D is undetermined. The CDR3 loop spans 15 amino acids. Germline values: CDR1 DFQATT, CDR2 SNEGSKA (reference sequence). Trimming stripped 0 bases from V and 0 bases from J, with 8 bases between. CDR3 DNA: TGCAGTGCTAGAGATAGCGGTGCAACTAATGAAAAACTGTTTTTT. This translates into CSARDSGATNEKLFF.

The chain combines TRBV5-6 with TRBJ2-1; D may be TRBD1 or TRBD2 (5 bases each). This CDR3 is built from 20 residues. Per germline, CDR1 SGHDT and CDR2 YYEEEE. Trimming stripped 4 bases from V and 0 bases from J, with 26 bases between. CDR3 region: CASSQLSGSVRGSSYNEQFF. The CDR3 DNA follows: TGTGCCAGCAGCCAACTCTCAGGGTCTGTTCGGGGTAGCTCCTACAATGAGCAGTTCTTC.

DNA of the CDR3: TGTGCCAGCAAAAGCGGGGTATACAATGAGCAGTTCTTC. It codes for CASKSGVYNEQFF. The chain uses TRBV2 and TRBJ2-1; 7 bases are shared with TRBD2. V dropped 7 bases and J dropped 4; count of bases not matched to a gene: 4. The germline V gene has CDR1 SNHLY and CDR2 FYNNEI. The CDR3 totals 13 residues.

The chain combines TRBV20-1 with TRBJ2-1; 8 bases map to TRBD1. V trimming: 1 base; J trimming: 6 bases; junction bases outside the gene matches: 8. The CDR3 runs to 15 residues. Germline CDR1 and CDR2: DFQATT and SNEGSKA (reference sequence). The CDR3 loop is CSARARQGWVNEQFF. The CDR3 DNA reads as TGCAGTGCTAGAGCGAGACAGGGGTGGGTCAATGAGCAGTTCTTC.

In its sample, this clonotype was seen a few times. The chain uses TRBV24-1 and TRBJ2-5; tentatively, D is TRBD1 or TRBD2 (5 bases each). There are 14 residues in the CDR3. Germline CDR1 KGHDR, CDR2 SFDVKD. The V end lost 2 bases, the J end lost 5 bases, and 11 bases lay between the germline ends. The DNA of the CDR3 is TGTGCCACCAGTGATTGGGGGAGCGCGGAGACCCAGTACTTC. It codes for CATSDWGSAETQYF.

This clonotype occurred a few times. V is TRBV9 and J is TRBJ2-1; no firm D call. V was trimmed by 0 bases and J by 5 bases, leaving 3 bases between them. Germline V gene sequence: CDR1 SGDLS, CDR2 YYNGEE. CDR3 length equals 12 residues. CDR3 DNA: TGTGCCAGCAGCGTAGCTCACAATGAGCAGTTCTTC. It translates to CASSVAHNEQFF.

J is TRBJ1-5 and V is TRBV20-1; D is possibly TRBD1 (6 bases). V was trimmed by 3 bases and J by 5 bases, leaving 11 bases between them. The CDR3 consists of 13 residues. Germline V gives CDR1 DFQATT, CDR2 SNEGSKA (reference sequence). The CDR3 nucleotides read TGCAGTGCTAGTCGGGACACCTATCAGCCCCAGCATTTT. This gives the protein CSASRDTYQPQHF.